The clone carrying this TCR beta chain has a handful of counts. Its matching antigen is unknown. Germline lookup yields CDR1 LNHNV and CDR2 YYDKDF (reference sequence). The CDR3 consists of 16 residues. V lost 0 bases and J lost 0, with 9 bases in between. This entry comes from a study of T cells in localized non-small cell lung cancer. Study-wide points: Higher blood T cell density tracked longer overall survival. Heterogeneity is still possible, as just one tumor region was sequenced. A median of about 58 of the top 100 tumor clones appeared in adjacent lung, which was paired and uninvolved. Maximal T cell clonality occurred in uninvolved adjacent lung, with tumor ranking below it.

Profiled with immunoSEQ multiplex PCR; TCRdb holds only in-frame clones, not every one. Among some 85,000 clones, 60% to 85% were seen once, and the ten largest hold roughly 19%. The clonotype comes from a man between 35 and 75 years old with stage II squamous cell lung carcinoma. This chain links TRBV15 with TRBJ2-1, with unresolved D. Sequencing was performed on PBMCs, taken before any cancer treatment. CDR3 coding DNA: TGTGCCACCAGCAGAGATGGGAAGGGCTCCTACAATGAGCAGTTCTTC. Its protein product is CATSRDGKGSYNEQFF.